Listed below are T cell receptor beta chains from one sample, sequenced in a study of OX40 agonist ivuxolimab in advanced cancers. Clones were read by immunoSEQ multiplex PCR, and TCRdb kept only the in-frame ones, dropping some. This sample has about 24,000 clones, with around 90% found just once. Sequencing used CD4+ or CD8+ T cells sorted from blood, obtained in a trial of the OX40 agonist ivuxolimab. The receptors shown here come from an adult with an advanced solid tumor such as melanoma, head and neck, liver or kidney cancer. Each CDR3 is given with its conserved first and last residue. The order of the fields is V gene, J gene, CDR3 protein.

v_call: TRBV4-1; j_call: TRBJ2-1; cdr3_aa: CASSQGSGARIVNEQFF
v_call: TRBV18; j_call: TRBJ2-7; cdr3_aa: CASSPGFGDPRDEQYF
v_call: TRBV6-5; j_call: TRBJ2-7; cdr3_aa: CASRPGQPYEQYF
v_call: TRBV18; j_call: TRBJ2-7; cdr3_aa: CASSLSDRGYRYF
v_call: TRBV4-3; j_call: TRBJ1-2; cdr3_aa: CASSQDRGRGRGYTF
v_call: TRBV6-1; j_call: TRBJ2-5; cdr3_aa: CASSGQQETQYF
v_call: TRBV15; j_call: TRBJ2-4; cdr3_aa: CATSPQDRGRNIQYF
v_call: TRBV27; j_call: TRBJ1-1; cdr3_aa: CASARGPNTEAFF
v_call: TRBV5-1; j_call: TRBJ1-2; cdr3_aa: CASGWIDTSYGYTF
v_call: TRBV18; j_call: TRBJ2-7; cdr3_aa: CASSPIGKGLAGAEQYF
v_call: TRBV19; j_call: TRBJ2-6; cdr3_aa: CASRFTGIRSGANVLTF
v_call: TRBV7-2; j_call: TRBJ1-2; cdr3_aa: CASSPGQGNYGYTF
v_call: TRBV7-2; j_call: TRBJ1-1; cdr3_aa: CASSQMTGIGSEAFF
v_call: TRBV11-2; j_call: TRBJ2-1; cdr3_aa: CASSFVGTLQNEQFF
v_call: TRBV28; j_call: TRBJ2-5; cdr3_aa: CASSPGDYQYF
v_call: TRBV2; j_call: TRBJ2-7; cdr3_aa: CASGTHYEQYF
v_call: TRBV7-9; j_call: TRBJ2-1; cdr3_aa: CASTPPGANEQFF
v_call: TRBV5-1; j_call: TRBJ1-1; cdr3_aa: CASSYRRAHLNTEAFF
v_call: TRBV7-9; j_call: TRBJ1-1; cdr3_aa: CASSGSVGGNTEAFF
v_call: TRBV28; j_call: TRBJ2-3; cdr3_aa: CASSLPGQVTDTQYF
v_call: TRBV6-4; j_call: TRBJ2-7; cdr3_aa: CASRGDRVHEQYF
v_call: TRBV10-3; j_call: TRBJ1-2; cdr3_aa: CAISKQGSAFDYGYTF
v_call: TRBV27; j_call: TRBJ2-5; cdr3_aa: CASSFLPGQTKETQYF
v_call: TRBV5-5; j_call: TRBJ2-7; cdr3_aa: CASSSLDSPYEQYF
v_call: TRBV2; j_call: TRBJ2-4; cdr3_aa: CASRGTPLIQYF
v_call: TRBV9; j_call: TRBJ2-1; cdr3_aa: CASSPHHYNEQFF
v_call: TRBV29-1; j_call: TRBJ2-7; cdr3_aa: CSVVAGADRAYEQYF
v_call: TRBV6-1; j_call: TRBJ2-7; cdr3_aa: CASSEAGTGVEEQYF
v_call: TRBV5-1; j_call: TRBJ2-7; cdr3_aa: CASSLVSYEQYF
v_call: TRBV11-3; j_call: TRBJ2-7; cdr3_aa: CASSFIKGTYEQYF
v_call: TRBV18; j_call: TRBJ1-3; cdr3_aa: CASSPPGIGRTEGYF
v_call: TRBV7-8; j_call: TRBJ2-5; cdr3_aa: CAAGQSQETQYF
v_call: TRBV30; j_call: TRBJ2-1; cdr3_aa: CAWRRTSGGYNEQFF
v_call: TRBV5-6; j_call: TRBJ1-6; cdr3_aa: CASSFREAYNSPLHF
v_call: TRBV6-1; j_call: TRBJ2-3; cdr3_aa: CASSDRTGTTDTQYF
v_call: TRBV7-2; j_call: TRBJ2-7; cdr3_aa: CASSLAPSGSGGARNEQYF
v_call: TRBV11-2; j_call: TRBJ1-1; cdr3_aa: CASSSAEEGAFF
v_call: TRBV4-1; j_call: TRBJ2-3; cdr3_aa: CASSQDQGGTDTQYF
v_call: TRBV7-3; j_call: TRBJ1-3; cdr3_aa: CASSLSGESGNTIYF
v_call: TRBV11-2; j_call: TRBJ2-7; cdr3_aa: CASSSGTRALYEQYF
v_call: TRBV7-9; j_call: TRBJ2-1; cdr3_aa: CASSFYRTSGHSYNEQFF
v_call: TRBV4-2; j_call: TRBJ1-2; cdr3_aa: CASSWLGSYGYTF
v_call: TRBV10-3; j_call: TRBJ2-5; cdr3_aa: CAISVDRGQRETQYF
v_call: TRBV5-1; j_call: TRBJ2-5; cdr3_aa: CASSHGTGGPQETQYF
v_call: TRBV5-4; j_call: TRBJ2-2; cdr3_aa: CASSDQEYGELFF
v_call: TRBV27; j_call: TRBJ2-3; cdr3_aa: CASSLWTSGGATDTQYF
v_call: TRBV4-2; j_call: TRBJ2-7; cdr3_aa: CASSQSWRGGYEQYF
v_call: TRBV5-1; j_call: TRBJ2-1; cdr3_aa: CASSGGLMGAGAEQFF
v_call: TRBV19; j_call: TRBJ2-6; cdr3_aa: CASSRGDGANVLTF
v_call: TRBV5-1; j_call: TRBJ2-3; cdr3_aa: CASSPWTGATDTQYF
v_call: TRBV30; j_call: TRBJ2-7; cdr3_aa: CAWTHLGARSAEQYF
v_call: TRBV4-2; j_call: TRBJ2-3; cdr3_aa: CASSQALSGVAGGPDTQYF
v_call: TRBV10-3; j_call: TRBJ2-3; cdr3_aa: CAIRPTTGGRADTQYF
v_call: TRBV16; j_call: TRBJ1-1; cdr3_aa: CASSPTVMNTEAFF